The 8 T cell receptor gamma chains below were found in one sample sequenced in a study of Vδ1+ human thymocytes. The study, taken as a whole, reports: Thymic TRG and TRD repertoires appeared highly polyclonal, with Gaussian CDR3 length distributions.

The template was reverse-transcribed extracted RNA. CDR3 amplicons came from multiplex PCR with pooled V-gene forward and constant-region reverse primers. TCRdb re-identified clones in the multiplex PCR reads via CATT. Among tens of thousands of gamma-chain clones listed, roughly 15% were seen once. No cognate antigen is known for these TCRs. The sequenced sample was Vdelta1+ gamma-delta thymocytes from the thymus. Regarding subset: FACS-sorted CD3+ TCRalphabeta- TCRVdelta1+ TCRVdelta2- thymocytes. These receptor sequences come from a child younger than two who had congenital heart surgery.

This clone was seen a few times. An end of the junction does not agree with germline; a read error may underlie this. V gene TRGV4 combines with J gene TRGJ1 or TRGJ2. The germline CDR1 and CDR2 sequences are EGSTGY and YDSYTSSV. The CDR3 sequence is 11 residues long. CDR3 sequence (DNA): TGTGCCACCTGGAATAAAAATAAGAAACTCTTC. Translation: CATWNKNKKLF.

This clone was recorded a few times. The chain combines TRGV5 with TRGJP. In germline, CDR1 is VINAFY, CDR2 YDVSNSKD. The CDR3 covers 17 residues. Germline trimming cut 0 bases from V and 11 bases from J; bases unmatched to any gene: 10. The CDR3 reads CATWDRRAEMGKKIKVF. CDR3 in DNA: TGTGCCACCTGGGACAGGCGAGCGGAGATGGGCAAAAAAATCAAGGTATTT.

V and J are TRGV2 and TRGJ1 or TRGJ2. J lost 8 bases, V lost 1 base, and 8 bases had no gene match. There are 13 residues in the CDR3. Germline loops: CDR1 EGSNGY, CDR2 YDSYNSKV. Here the CDR3 reads CATWDGEMDKKLF. CDR3 DNA: TGTGCCACCTGGGACGGTGAGATGGATAAGAAACTCTTT.

Of note for this clone: A much larger clone lies one base from this, so it may be a read error. V gene TRGV2 combines with J gene TRGJ1 or TRGJ2. J was trimmed by 1 base and V by 3 bases; bases with no gene match: 6. Germline V gene data show CDR1 as EGSNGY and CDR2 as YDSYNSKV. CDR3 length: 14 residues. CDR3 amino acids: CATWDRANYYKKLF. Here the CDR3 DNA reads TGTGCCACCTGGGACAGGGCAAATTATTATAAGAAACTCTTT.

This chain connects TRGV5 to TRGJ1 or TRGJ2. The CDR3 is 15 residues long. After removal of 0 bases from V and 6 bases from J, the junction contained 11 bases not matched to a gene. CDR1 is VINAFY and CDR2 is YDVSNSKD in the germline V gene. Here the CDR3 reads CATWDRRSRCYKKLF. In DNA, the CDR3 is TGTGCCACCTGGGACAGGAGGAGTCGGTGTTATAAGAAACTCTTT.

Relative to its sample, this clone is medium-sized. Additional DNA sequences in this sample encode the identical CDR3. The gene calls are TRGV9 and TRGJ1 or TRGJ2. From germline, CDR1 is GITISATS and CDR2 ISYDGTV (reference sequence). The CDR3 loop spans 11 amino acids. Trimming cost V 5 bases and J 3 bases; bases outside gene matches: 1. The CDR3 nucleotides are TGTGCCTTGTGGGGTTATTATAAGAAACTCTTT. Translating gives CALWGYYKKLF.

The count of this clone is one. This chain uses TRGV4 with TRGJ1 or TRGJ2. V lost 2 bases, J lost 7 bases, and 11 bases stayed unmatched. CDR3 length equals 14 residues. Germline loops: CDR1 EGSTGY, CDR2 YDSYTSSV. CDR3 DNA: TGTGCCACCTGGGATGCGTCCGGGGGGTATAAGAAACTCTTT. Its protein product is CATWDASGGYKKLF.

Comments on this clone: The protein that TCRdb holds for this DNA derives from a much larger clone and differs from the translated DNA at residue 9, which likely indicates a read error; the protein shown here is translated from the DNA. This chain joins TRGV9 and TRGJ1 or TRGJ2. Germline CDR1 GITISATS, CDR2 ISYDGTV (reference sequence). The CDR3 spans 11 residues. The CDR3 nucleotides read TGTGCCTTGTGGGAGGATTATAAGAGACTCTTT. It encodes CALWEDYKRLF.